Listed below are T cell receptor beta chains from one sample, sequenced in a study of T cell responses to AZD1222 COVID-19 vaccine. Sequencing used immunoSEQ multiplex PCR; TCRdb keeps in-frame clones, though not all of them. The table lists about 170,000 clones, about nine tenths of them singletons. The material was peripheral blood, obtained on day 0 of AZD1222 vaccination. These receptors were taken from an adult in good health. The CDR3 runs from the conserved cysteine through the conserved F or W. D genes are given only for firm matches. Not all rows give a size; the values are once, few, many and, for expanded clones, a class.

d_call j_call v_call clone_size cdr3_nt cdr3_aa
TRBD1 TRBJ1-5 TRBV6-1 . TGTGCCAGCAGAGAAGACAGGGGGAATCAGCCCCAGCATTTT CASREDRGNQPQHF
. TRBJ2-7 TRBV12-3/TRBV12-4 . TGTGCCAGCAGTTTAGGGCTCGCCTACGAGCAGTACTTC CASSLGLAYEQYF
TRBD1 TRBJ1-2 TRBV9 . TGTGCCAGCAGCGTAGCTGAAGGGGGCGGCTACACCTTC CASSVAEGGGYTF
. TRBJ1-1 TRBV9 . TGTGCCAGCAGCGTTGGACAGTCGATGAACACTGAAGCTTTCTTT CASSVGQSMNTEAFF
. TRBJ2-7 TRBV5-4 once TGTGCCAGCAGCTTCGGGGGGCGCTACGAGCAGTACTTC CASSFGGRYEQYF
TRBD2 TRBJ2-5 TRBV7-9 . TGTGCCAGCAGCTTAGCCCTAGCGGGGGAGAAAGAGACCCAGTACTTC CASSLALAGEKETQYF
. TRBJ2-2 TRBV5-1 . TGCGCCAGCAGCTTCGAAGGGGGGGACACCGGGGAGCTGTTTTTT CASSFEGGDTGELFF
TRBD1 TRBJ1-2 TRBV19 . TGTGCCAGTAGCAGCCAGGGGGACTATGGCTACACCTTC CASSSQGDYGYTF
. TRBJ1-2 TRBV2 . TGTGCCAGCAGTCTTCAGGGGAATGGCTACACCTTC CASSLQGNGYTF
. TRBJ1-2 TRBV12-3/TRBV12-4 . TGTGCCAGCAGTTTAGGGTTAAGCTATGGCTACACCTTC CASSLGLSYGYTF
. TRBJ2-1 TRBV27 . TGTGCCAGCAGCGTGGCCGGGTCCGGCAATGAGCAGTTCTTC CASSVAGSGNEQFF
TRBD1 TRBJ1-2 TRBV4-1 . TGCGCCAGCAGCCAAGAAGTTGTCCTCCCCGGACAGGGGAACTATGGCTACACCTTC CASSQEVVLPGQGNYGYTF
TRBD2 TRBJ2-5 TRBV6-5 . TGTGCCAGCAGTAGGCGACTAGCGGGAGAAGAGACCCAGTACTTC CASSRRLAGEETQYF
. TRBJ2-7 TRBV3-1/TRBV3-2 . TGTGCCAGCAGCCAAGACTCGGGACATCTTTACGAGCAGTACTTC CASSQDSGHLYEQYF
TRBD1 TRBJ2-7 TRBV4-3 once TGCGCCAGCAGCCAAGATTTGGGGGGACAGGGGTACGAGCAGTACTTC CASSQDLGGQGYEQYF
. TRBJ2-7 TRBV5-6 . TGTGCCAGCAGCTCACACTACGAGCAGTACTTC CASSSHYEQYF
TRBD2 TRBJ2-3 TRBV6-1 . TGTGCCAGCAGTGAAAGAGGGACTAGCGGGGGTACGCAGTATTTT CASSERGTSGGTQYF
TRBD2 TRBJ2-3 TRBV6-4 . TGTGCCAGCAGTGAATCGGGACTAGCAACAGATACGCAGTATTTT CASSESGLATDTQYF
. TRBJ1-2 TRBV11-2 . TGTGCCAGCAGCTTAGTAGTAAGGGGACGGGGGTGCACCTTC CASSLVVRGRGCTF
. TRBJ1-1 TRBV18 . TGTGCCAGCTCACCAAAGGCGAACACTGAAGCTTTCTTT CASSPKANTEAFF
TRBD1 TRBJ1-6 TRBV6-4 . TGTGCCAGCAGTGACGAGGGGACAGGGGGCTCACCCCTCCACTTT CASSDEGTGGSPLHF
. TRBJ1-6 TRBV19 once TGTGCCAGTAGTATCCTACAGGCGGTTGGTTCACCCCTCCACTTT CASSILQAVGSPLHF
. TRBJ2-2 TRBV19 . TGTGCCAGTAGTATAGATCCCCACACCGGGGAGCTGTTTTTT CASSIDPHTGELFF
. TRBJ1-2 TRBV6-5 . TGTGCCAGCAGTTACACCCGCGGCTATGGCTACACCTTC CASSYTRGYGYTF
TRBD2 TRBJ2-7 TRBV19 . TGTGCCAGTAGTGAGGGACTAGCCGAATCCTCCTACGAGCAGTACTTC CASSEGLAESSYEQYF
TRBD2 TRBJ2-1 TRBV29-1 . TGCAGCGTTGATTTGGGGACTAACAATGAGCAGTTCTTC CSVDLGTNNEQFF
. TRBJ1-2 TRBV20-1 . TGCAGTGCTAGTCTAGGGAACTATGGCTACACCTTC CSASLGNYGYTF
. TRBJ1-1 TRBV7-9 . TGTGCCAGCAGCTTACGGGATGGTCGGGCTTTCTTT CASSLRDGRAFF
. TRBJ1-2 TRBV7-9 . TGTGCCAGCAGCTTATTGGTGGGAAACTATGGCTACACCTTC CASSLLVGNYGYTF
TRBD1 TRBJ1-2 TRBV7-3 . TGTGCCAGCAGCCGATTGGACAGGGGAGTTTATGGCTACACCTTC CASSRLDRGVYGYTF
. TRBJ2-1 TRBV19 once TGTGCCAGTCGAGATGGGGGGGCCGCTTACAATGAGCAGTTCTTC CASRDGGAAYNEQFF
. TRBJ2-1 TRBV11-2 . TGTGCCAGCAGCCCAAATCCCTTGGGCAGTGAGCAGTTCTTC CASSPNPLGSEQFF
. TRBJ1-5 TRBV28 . TGTGCCAGCAGTTTAGACAGCAATCAGCCCCAGCATTTT CASSLDSNQPQHF
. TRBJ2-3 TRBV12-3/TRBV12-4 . TGTGCCAGCAGCCACCCAGGAGATACGCAGTATTTT CASSHPGDTQYF
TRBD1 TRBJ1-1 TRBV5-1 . TGCGCCAGCAGCTCGGGACAGGGATTGAACACTGAAGCTTTCTTT CASSSGQGLNTEAFF
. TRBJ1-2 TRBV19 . TGTGCCAGTAGCGGAAGGGAGGGGGTGTCAAACTATGGCTACACCTTC CASSGREGVSNYGYTF
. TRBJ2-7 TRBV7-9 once TGTGCCAGCAGCTTAGCGCGGAAGCAGCAGTACTTC CASSLARKQQYF
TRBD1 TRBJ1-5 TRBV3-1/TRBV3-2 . TGTGCCAGCAGCACCGGACAGGGAGGAATCAGGCAGCCCCAGCATTTT CASSTGQGGIRQPQHF
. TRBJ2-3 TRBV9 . TGTGCCAGCAGCGTAGGGATAGATGGCACAGATACGCAGTATTTT CASSVGIDGTDTQYF
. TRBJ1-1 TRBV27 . TGTGCCAGCAGTGATACAGGGAGATATATGAACACTGAAGCTTTCTTT CASSDTGRYMNTEAFF
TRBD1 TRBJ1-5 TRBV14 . TGTGCCAGCAGCCCAGACGACAGGGCCCAGGGGCCCCAGCATTTT CASSPDDRAQGPQHF